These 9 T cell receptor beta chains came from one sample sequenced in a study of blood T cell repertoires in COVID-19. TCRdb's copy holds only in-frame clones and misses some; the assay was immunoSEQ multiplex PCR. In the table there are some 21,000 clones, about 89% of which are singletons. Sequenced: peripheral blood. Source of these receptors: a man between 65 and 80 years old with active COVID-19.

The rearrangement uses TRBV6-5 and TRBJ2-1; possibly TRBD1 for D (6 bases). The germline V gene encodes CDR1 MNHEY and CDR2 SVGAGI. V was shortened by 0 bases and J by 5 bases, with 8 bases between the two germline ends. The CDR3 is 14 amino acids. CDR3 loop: CASSYSGQNNEQFF. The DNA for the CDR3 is TGTGCCAGCAGTTACTCTGGACAGAACAATGAGCAGTTCTTC.

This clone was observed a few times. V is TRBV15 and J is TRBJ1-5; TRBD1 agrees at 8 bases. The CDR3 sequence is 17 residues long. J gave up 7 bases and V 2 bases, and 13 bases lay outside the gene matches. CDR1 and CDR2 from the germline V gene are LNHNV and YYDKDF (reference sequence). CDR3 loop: CATSRSLAGGLWQPQHF. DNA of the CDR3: TGTGCCACCAGCAGATCGCTGGCAGGGGGCCTATGGCAGCCCCAGCATTTT.

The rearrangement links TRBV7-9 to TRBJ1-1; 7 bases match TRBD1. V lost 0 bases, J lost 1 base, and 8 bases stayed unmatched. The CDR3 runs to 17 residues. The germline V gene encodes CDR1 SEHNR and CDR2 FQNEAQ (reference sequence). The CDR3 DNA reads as TGTGCCAGCAGCTTAGCGCCCCGACAGGGTAGGAACACTGAAGCTTTCTTT. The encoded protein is CASSLAPRQGRNTEAFF.

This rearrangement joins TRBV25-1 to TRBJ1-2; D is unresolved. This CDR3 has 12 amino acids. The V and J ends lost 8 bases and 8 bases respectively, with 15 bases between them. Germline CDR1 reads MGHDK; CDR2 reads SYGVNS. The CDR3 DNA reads TGTGCCAGCCTTTCGTCCAGAGGGGGCTACACCTTC. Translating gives CASLSSRGGYTF.

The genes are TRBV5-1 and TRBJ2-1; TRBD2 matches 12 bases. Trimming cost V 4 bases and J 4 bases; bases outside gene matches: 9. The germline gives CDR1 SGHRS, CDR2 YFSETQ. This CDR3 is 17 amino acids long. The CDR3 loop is CASSPRTSGDSYNEQFF. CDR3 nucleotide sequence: TGCGCCAGCAGCCCTAGGACTAGCGGGGACTCGTACAATGAGCAGTTCTTC.

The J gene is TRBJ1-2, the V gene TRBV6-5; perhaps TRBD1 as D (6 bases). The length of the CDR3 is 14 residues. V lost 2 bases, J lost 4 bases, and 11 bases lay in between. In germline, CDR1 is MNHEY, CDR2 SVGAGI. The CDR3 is CASSYGGGSYGYTF. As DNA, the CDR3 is TGTGCCAGCAGTTACGGGGGGGGCAGCTATGGCTACACCTTC.

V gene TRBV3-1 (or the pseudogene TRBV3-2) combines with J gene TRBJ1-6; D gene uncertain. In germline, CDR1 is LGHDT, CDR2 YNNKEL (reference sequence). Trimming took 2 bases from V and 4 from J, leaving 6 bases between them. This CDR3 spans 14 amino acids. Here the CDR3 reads CASSQREYNSPLHF. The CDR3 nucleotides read TGTGCCAGCAGCCAAAGAGAGTATAATTCACCCCTCCACTTT.

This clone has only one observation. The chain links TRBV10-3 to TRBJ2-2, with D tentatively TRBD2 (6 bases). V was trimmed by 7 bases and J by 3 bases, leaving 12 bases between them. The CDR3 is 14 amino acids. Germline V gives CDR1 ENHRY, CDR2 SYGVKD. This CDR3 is CAIKVTRDTGELFF. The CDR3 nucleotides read TGTGCCATCAAAGTGACTAGAGACACCGGGGAGCTGTTTTTT.

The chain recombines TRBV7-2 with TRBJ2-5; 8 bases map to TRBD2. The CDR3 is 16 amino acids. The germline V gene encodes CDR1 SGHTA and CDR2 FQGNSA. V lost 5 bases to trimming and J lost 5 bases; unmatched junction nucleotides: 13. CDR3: CASSPSGRGVVETQYF. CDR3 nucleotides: TGTGCCAGCAGCCCGAGCGGGCGGGGGGTGGTGGAGACCCAGTACTTC. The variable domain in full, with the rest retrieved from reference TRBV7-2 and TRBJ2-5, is GAGVSQSPSNKVTEKGKDVELRCDPISGHTALYWYRQSLGQGLEFLIYFQGNSAPDKSGLPSDRFSAERTGGSVSTLTIQRTQQEDSAVYLCASSPSGRGVVETQYFGPGTRLLVL.